Below are 28 T cell receptor beta chains sequenced from a single sample in a study of blood T cell repertoires in COVID-19. TCRdb's copy holds only in-frame clones and misses some; the assay was immunoSEQ multiplex PCR. The sample records 60,000 to 90,000 clones, around 90% being singletons. The sample taken for sequencing was peripheral blood. The receptors derive from a woman over 75 with acute or convalescent COVID-19.

This clone was observed a single time. J is TRBJ1-1 and V is TRBV19; D is possibly TRBD1 (5 bases). This CDR3 has 14 amino acids. Trimming removed 5 bases at V and 1 base at J, with 11 bases between. Per germline, CDR1 LNHDA and CDR2 SQIVND (reference sequence). The CDR3 loop is CASSSRVANTEAFF. For the CDR3, the DNA is TGTGCCAGTAGTTCCAGGGTGGCGAACACTGAAGCTTTCTTT.

This clone was found once. V is TRBV19 and J is TRBJ1-2; 7 nucleotides line up with TRBD1. The V and J ends lost 5 bases and 4 bases, in that order; junction bases with no gene match: 4. The germline V gene has CDR1 LNHDA and CDR2 SQIVND (reference sequence). The CDR3 has 13 amino acids. The CDR3 loop is CASSLSGGYGYTF. The CDR3 DNA sequence: TGTGCCAGTAGTTTGTCAGGGGGCTATGGCTACACCTTC.

The CDR3 DNA follows: TGTGCCAGCAGCTTAGATCGGGGGGCCGGGACTAATGAAAAACTGTTTTTT. It codes for CASSLDRGAGTNEKLFF. The chain employs TRBV11-2 and TRBJ1-4, with D possibly TRBD1 on 6 matching bases. Germline V CDR1 and CDR2: SGHAT, FQNNGV. V was shortened by 0 bases and J by 2 bases, with 13 bases between the two germline ends. The CDR3 sequence is 17 residues long.

The V gene is TRBV5-1, the J gene TRBJ1-1; TRBD1 matches 8 bases. CDR3 size: 13 residues. CDR1 and CDR2 from the germline V gene are SGHRS and YFSETQ. V was clipped by 4 bases and J by 8 bases; unmatched bases: 7. As DNA, the CDR3 is TGCGCCAGCAGCCCCGGGACAGGACCCGAAGCTTTCTTT. Protein: CASSPGTGPEAFF.

The chain recombines TRBV2 with TRBJ1-5, with unresolved D. This CDR3 is built from 15 residues. Germline V gene sequence: CDR1 SNHLY, CDR2 FYNNEI. The V and J ends lost 3 bases and 9 bases respectively, with 18 bases between them. The CDR3 is CASSEYSPSRWPQHF. For the CDR3, the DNA is TGTGCCAGCAGTGAGTACTCCCCTTCACGTTGGCCCCAGCATTTT.

J is TRBJ2-7 and V is TRBV29-1; maybe TRBD2 (5 bases). The germline V gene has CDR1 SQVTM and CDR2 ANQGSEA. V was trimmed by 4 bases and J by 6 bases, leaving 13 bases between them. CDR3 length: 12 residues. For the CDR3, the DNA is TGCAGCGTTGGTGGTAGGAGCGGCGAGCAGTACTTC. It yields the protein CSVGGRSGEQYF.

The CDR3 DNA sequence: TGTGCCAGCAGCTTAGGAGTGGAGACCGGGGAGCTGTTTTTT. It encodes CASSLGVETGELFF. V usage is TRBV11-2 and J usage is TRBJ2-2; no clear D. With 1 base removed from V and 5 bases from J, the gap between germline ends came to 8 bases. CDR1 and CDR2 (germline): SGHAT, FQNNGV. The CDR3 contains 14 residues.

This clone was recorded only once. The rearrangement joins TRBV3-1 (or the pseudogene TRBV3-2) to TRBJ1-2, with TRBD1 as a possible D gene (5 bases). Per the germline V gene, CDR1 is LGHDT and CDR2 is YNNKEL (reference sequence). The V and J ends lost 0 bases and 8 bases respectively, with 10 bases between them. CDR3 length: 13 residues. CDR3 sequence reads: CASSQEPGYGYTF. CDR3 nucleotides: TGTGCCAGCAGCCAAGAACCAGGGTACGGCTACACCTTC.

Comments on this clone: One end of the junction is discordant with germline, which a read error may explain. The chain links TRBV11-2 to TRBJ2-3, with D perhaps matching TRBD2 (6 bases). This CDR3 has 9 residues. Germline CDR1 is SGHAT and CDR2 is FQNNGV. CDR3: CASSLGGDF. CDR3 sequence (DNA): TGTGCCAGCAGCTTAGGGGGGGATTTT. The whole variable domain, remainder taken from reference TRBV11-2 and TRBJ2-3, is EAGVAQSPRYKIIEKRQSVAFWCNPISGHATLYWYQQILGQGPKLLIQFQNNGVVDDSQLPKDRFSAERLKGVDSTLKIQPAKLEDSAVYLCASSLGGDFGPGTRLTVL.

The chain couples TRBV6-6 to TRBJ1-1; 10 bases fit TRBD1. Germline values: CDR1 MNHNY, CDR2 SVGAGI (reference sequence). This CDR3 has 14 residues. The V segment lost 5 bases and the J segment 5 bases; nucleotides outside the gene matches: 5. The CDR3 region is CASSAGQGVTEAFF. The CDR3 bases are TGTGCCAGCAGTGCCGGACAGGGGGTTACTGAAGCTTTCTTT.

This clone was detected only once. V and J are TRBV5-4 and TRBJ1-1; the D gene is possibly TRBD1 (6 bases). Deletions cut 4 bases from V and 0 bases from J, with 16 bases between. Germline CDR1 and CDR2: SGHNT and YYREEE (reference sequence). CDR3 length: 16 amino acids. CDR3 region: CASSPRTALMNTEAFF. CDR3 coding DNA: TGTGCCAGCAGCCCACGGACAGCGCTCATGAACACTGAAGCTTTCTTT.

The rearrangement joins TRBV3-1 (or the pseudogene TRBV3-2) to TRBJ1-3; D is unresolved. Germline V lookup: CDR1 LGHDT, CDR2 YNNKEL (reference sequence). V was trimmed by 5 bases and J by 3 bases, leaving 8 bases between them. The CDR3 has 13 residues. Here the CDR3 DNA reads TGTGCCAGCAGCGACACTTTTGGAAACACCATATATTTT. Amino acid sequence: CASSDTFGNTIYF.

The chain carries TRBV19 and TRBJ2-3, with TRBD1 as a possible D gene (5 bases). Deletions cut 5 bases from V and 4 bases from J, with 10 bases between. Germline-derived CDR1 and CDR2 are LNHDA and SQIVND (reference sequence). The CDR3 extends over 13 amino acids. The CDR3 protein is CASSVQGSDTQYF. In DNA, the CDR3 is TGTGCCAGTAGTGTCCAGGGATCAGATACGCAGTATTTT. Looking up the rest from reference TRBV19 and TRBJ2-3 gives the full variable domain: DGGITQSPKYLFRKEGQNVTLSCEQNLNHDAMYWYRQDPGQGLRLIYYSQIVNDFQKGDIAEGYSVSREKKESFPLTVTSAQKNPTAFYLCASSVQGSDTQYFGPGTRLTVL.

CDR3 in amino acids: CASSLTGAPNYGYTF. For the CDR3, the DNA is TGCGCCAGCAGCTTGACAGGGGCCCCTAACTATGGCTACACCTTC. The V gene is TRBV5-1, the J gene TRBJ1-2; 7 bases fit TRBD1. The CDR3 totals 15 residues. With 1 base clipped from V and 0 bases from J, the junction kept 3 bases outside the gene matches. Germline values: CDR1 SGHRS, CDR2 YFSETQ.

The chain carries TRBV10-3 and TRBJ2-1; 10 bases match TRBD1. Per germline, CDR1 ENHRY and CDR2 SYGVKD. The CDR3 contains 13 residues. The trim removed 6 bases at V and 8 bases at J, leaving 4 bases unmatched. The chain's CDR3 is CAISGQGGDEQFF. CDR3 bases: TGTGCCATCAGCGGACAGGGGGGCGATGAGCAGTTCTTC.

The chain combines TRBV5-6 with TRBJ2-3; TRBD2 might be the D (5 bases). Trimming removed 4 bases from V and 10 bases from J, with 16 bases in between. CDR1 and CDR2 from the germline V gene are SGHDT and YYEEEE. The CDR3 covers 13 residues. CDR3 region: CASSLNRGSAQYF. The CDR3 DNA is TGTGCCAGCAGCCTTAACCGGGGATCGGCGCAGTATTTT.

This chain uses TRBV6-5 with TRBJ2-5; D is perhaps TRBD2 (6 bases). The CDR3 is made up of 16 amino acids. In germline, CDR1 is MNHEY, CDR2 SVGAGI. Trimming shortened V by 4 bases and J by 4 bases, and 19 bases separated the two germline ends. The CDR3 nucleotides are TGTGCCAGCAGTTCCCTCTTGGGGGGAAGGGCAGAGACCCAGTACTTC. Protein product: CASSSLLGGRAETQYF.

In this sample, this clone turned up once. V usage is TRBV18 and J usage is TRBJ2-2; D is unresolved. In germline, CDR1 is KGHSH, CDR2 LQKENI. Trimming cost V 2 bases and J 6 bases, with 4 bases left between them. The CDR3 runs 12 residues. The CDR3 DNA sequence: TGTGCCAGCTCACCAGGCCCCGGGGAGCTGTTTTTT. Its protein product is CASSPGPGELFF. Drawing the rest from reference TRBV18 and TRBJ2-2, the complete variable domain is NAGVMQNPRHLVRRRGQEARLRCSPMKGHSHVYWYRQLPEEGLKFMVYLQKENIIDESGMPKERFSAEFPKEGPSILRIQQVVRGDSAAYFCASSPGPGELFFGEGSRLTVL.

The gene calls are TRBV3-1 (or the pseudogene TRBV3-2) and TRBJ2-7; TRBD2 is a possible D gene (6 bases). Germline V CDR1 and CDR2: LGHDT, YNNKEL (reference sequence). There are 15 residues in the CDR3. With 2 bases removed from V and 6 bases from J, the gap between germline ends came to 17 bases. CDR3 sequence: CASSQFSPGLGEQYF. The DNA for the CDR3 is TGTGCCAGCAGCCAATTCTCACCGGGACTCGGCGAGCAGTACTTC.

The CDR3 DNA sequence: TGTGCCAGCAGCGCACGACAGGGAGCATCCCTAGGAAAACTGTTTTTT. Translated, it gives CASSARQGASLGKLFF. The chain is built from TRBV7-2 and TRBJ1-4; TRBD1 matches 7 bases. Trimming at V came to 5 bases and at J to 10 bases, leaving 16 bases not matched to a gene. The germline gives CDR1 SGHTA, CDR2 FQGNSA. CDR3 length equals 16 residues.

This sequence joins TRBV9 and TRBJ2-5; maybe TRBD1 (6 bases). Germline-derived CDR1 and CDR2 are SGDLS and YYNGEE. The ends were cut back, 4 bases at V and 1 base at J, with 14 bases in the middle. The CDR3 sequence is 15 residues long. The CDR3 spells CASSRVGASQETQYF. For the CDR3, the DNA is TGTGCCAGCAGCCGGGTGGGGGCCTCCCAAGAGACCCAGTACTTC.

Written as DNA, the CDR3 is TGCGCCAGCAGCTTGGGACAGGGAGATTCACCCCTCCACTTT. Translated: CASSLGQGDSPLHF. The chain recombines TRBV5-1 with TRBJ1-6, with 7 bases aligning to TRBD1. V lost 0 bases, J lost 8 bases, and 2 bases stayed unmatched. Per the germline V gene, CDR1 is SGHRS and CDR2 is YFSETQ. The CDR3 length is 14 residues. Drawing the rest from reference TRBV5-1 and TRBJ1-6, the complete variable domain is KAGVTQTPRYLIKTRGQQVTLSCSPISGHRSVSWYQQTPGQGLQFLFEYFSETQRNKGNFPGRFSGRQFSNSRSEMNVSTLELGDSALYLCASSLGQGDSPLHFGNGTRLTVT.

The chain combines TRBV10-3 with TRBJ1-1; no firm D call. Trimming pared 4 bases from V and 0 bases from J, leaving 9 bases between. Germline CDR1 ENHRY, CDR2 SYGVKD. This CDR3 region has 14 residues. CDR3 DNA sequence: TGTGCCATCAGTGGTCGAGGAATGAACACTGAAGCTTTCTTT. It translates to CAISGRGMNTEAFF.

The chain is built from TRBV5-1 and TRBJ1-2, with TRBD1 identical over 9 bases. With 4 bases clipped from V and 5 bases from J, the junction kept 9 bases outside the gene matches. Germline V gene sequence: CDR1 SGHRS, CDR2 YFSETQ. CDR3 length equals 15 residues. The CDR3 DNA reads as TGCGCCAGCAGCCCGACAGGGGGGCCCCAGTATGGCTACACCTTC. Its protein product is CASSPTGGPQYGYTF.

V usage is TRBV20-1 and J usage is TRBJ2-1, with 11 bases fitting TRBD2. The V gene's germline CDR1 is DFQATT and CDR2 SNEGSKA (reference sequence). Trimming at V came to 3 bases and at J to 7 bases, leaving 8 bases not matched to a gene. This CDR3 has 15 amino acids. CDR3 amino acids: CSASPPSGRRNEQFF. The CDR3 coding sequence is TGCAGTGCTAGTCCGCCTAGCGGGAGGAGGAATGAGCAGTTCTTC.

The chain carries TRBV2 and TRBJ1-5, with a possible D match to TRBD1 (5 bases). This CDR3 is 15 amino acids long. The germline gives CDR1 SNHLY, CDR2 FYNNEI. The V end lost 4 bases, the J end lost 0 bases, and 10 bases lay between the germline ends. CDR3: CASSGYDSSNQPQHF. CDR3 DNA sequence: TGTGCCAGCAGTGGGTATGACAGTAGCAATCAGCCCCAGCATTTT.

DNA for the CDR3: TGTGCCAGCAGCGTAACGGGGAACTCCTACGAGCAGTACTTC. Its translation is CASSVTGNSYEQYF. The rearrangement joins TRBV9 to TRBJ2-7; maybe TRBD2 (5 bases). Germline V lookup: CDR1 SGDLS, CDR2 YYNGEE. The CDR3 is made up of 14 amino acids. V dropped 1 base and J dropped 0 bases, with 8 bases sitting between them.

The chain joins TRBV10-1 to TRBJ2-3; TRBD2 is a possible D gene (6 bases). Germline V gene sequence: CDR1 WNHNN, CDR2 SYGVQD (reference sequence). Trimming took 3 bases from V and 2 from J, leaving 9 bases between them. The CDR3 loop spans 14 amino acids. Here the CDR3 reads CASSEAGPTDTQYF. CDR3 DNA: TGCGCCAGCAGTGAAGCGGGTCCCACAGATACGCAGTATTTT.